The clone carrying this T cell receptor (beta chain) was seen at least ten times. Its specificity is unknown. This record belongs to a study of identical twins. The authors used template switching to add a universal primer site and gave cDNA unique molecular identifiers. MiXCR was run by TCRdb on the 5' RACE reads, yielding one entry per CDR3 protein. The table includes 690,000 or so distinct CDR3 sequences, roughly 6% detected once. Study observations and caveats: Models underestimated how often monozygotic twins shared out-of-frame TCR alpha. The authors noted that invariant MAIT and iNKT cells could partly confound zero-insertion analyses.

The receptor was isolated from a man aged 18 to 35 in good health. The sample taken for sequencing was naive T cells sorted from blood.

The CDR3 nucleotides are TGTGCCACCCATTGGGATCACTCCTACGAGCAGTACTTC. Encoded protein: CATHWDHSYEQYF. V usage is TRBV7-3 and J usage is TRBJ2-7; no firm D call. The CDR3 loop spans 13 amino acids. V lost 10 bases to trimming and J lost 0 bases, with 13 bases between them. CDR1 is SGHTA, CDR2 FQGTGA, per germline.